This entry lists 23 T cell receptor beta chains sequenced from one sample in a study of CD8 T cells in Susac syndrome. After extraction with the RNeasy kit, 0.5 to 1 ug of the RNA was reverse transcribed using random hexamers. TCRdb re-derived calls from the immunoSEQ multiplex PCR reads in MiXCR, one entry per CDR3 protein. The table records about 160,000 distinct CDR3 sequences, just over 90% of them present only once. What was sequenced was CD4+ T cells from PBMCs. These receptors all stem from a human donor in good health.

In DNA form, the CDR3 reads TGCGCCAGCAGCTCTCAGGGGGCGAACACTGAAGCTTTCTTT. Amino acids: CASSSQGANTEAFF. The V call is TRBV5-1, the J call TRBJ1-1; TRBD1 aligns across 8 bases. In germline, CDR1 is SGHRS, CDR2 YFSETQ. This CDR3 region has 14 residues. The V segment lost 3 bases and the J segment 1 base; nucleotides outside the gene matches: 2.

The V and J genes are TRBV5-1 and TRBJ2-1; TRBD1 might be the D (5 bases). Germline V gives CDR1 SGHRS, CDR2 YFSETQ. Trimming took 0 bases from V and 0 from J, leaving 10 bases between them. The CDR3 extends over 16 amino acids. The CDR3 spells CASSLEGANSYNEQFF. The CDR3 DNA follows: TGCGCCAGCAGCTTGGAAGGGGCCAACTCCTACAATGAGCAGTTCTTC.

The V gene is TRBV20-1, the J gene TRBJ2-3, with 8 bases fitting TRBD1. The CDR3 contains 14 residues. From germline, CDR1 is DFQATT and CDR2 SNEGSKA (reference sequence). V gave up 7 bases and J gave up 0 bases; unmatched junction bases: 6. This chain's CDR3 is CSVARTGSTDTQYF. The CDR3, as DNA: TGCAGTGTAGCCCGGACAGGGAGCACAGATACGCAGTATTTT.

The rearrangement joins TRBV29-1 to TRBJ2-3, with D perhaps matching TRBD2 (6 bases). The CDR3 length is 12 residues. CDR1 and CDR2 from the germline V gene are SQVTM and ANQGSEA. CDR3 in amino acids: CASSGGTDTQYF. The CDR3 nucleotides are TGCGCGAGTAGCGGCGGCACAGATACGCAGTATTTT.

The V gene is TRBV7-8, the J gene TRBJ2-5; TRBD2 aligns across 7 bases. CDR1 and CDR2 (germline): SGHVS, FQNEAQ. V lost 3 bases and J lost 5; bases outside the gene matches: 6. The CDR3 contains 14 residues. CDR3 sequence (DNA): TGTGCCAGCAGCTTGGGGGGGTCCTTCGAGACCCAGTACTTC. It is translated as CASSLGGSFETQYF.

The chain has TRBV20-1 and TRBJ2-1, with D tentatively TRBD2 (7 bases). There are 13 residues in the CDR3. The V gene's germline CDR1 is DFQATT and CDR2 SNEGSKA (reference sequence). Trimming took off 4 bases at V and 4 bases at J, with 11 bases between the two ends. The CDR3 spells CSAMRGLYNEQFF. For the CDR3, the DNA is TGCAGTGCTATGCGGGGGCTGTACAATGAGCAGTTCTTC.

V is TRBV24-1 and J is TRBJ2-1; D not resolved. CDR1 and CDR2 from the germline V gene are KGHDR and SFDVKD. CDR3 size: 14 residues. The V end lost 6 bases, the J end lost 6 bases, and 14 bases lay between the germline ends. The CDR3 here is CATSSTWEGNEQFF. The CDR3, as DNA: TGTGCCACCAGTTCTACCTGGGAAGGCAATGAGCAGTTCTTC.

In this sample, this clonotype turned up once. The chain combines TRBV5-1 with TRBJ1-5, with 7 bases fitting TRBD1. This CDR3 region has 15 residues. V shed 4 bases and J 3 bases; nucleotides not matched to a gene: 7. Germline V gives CDR1 SGHRS, CDR2 YFSETQ. CDR3 sequence (DNA): TGCGCCAGCAGCCCGACCGGACAGGACAATCAGCCCCAGCATTTT. It yields the protein CASSPTGQDNQPQHF.

The V gene is TRBV7-2, the J gene TRBJ2-7; D not resolved. Germline values: CDR1 SGHTA, CDR2 FQGNSA. The CDR3 is 18 amino acids. V gave up 2 bases and J gave up 0 bases, with 20 bases separating them. DNA for the CDR3: TGTGCCAGCAGCTTATTATTGACATCCGATGCCCTCTCCTACGAGCAGTACTTC. Translation: CASSLLLTSDALSYEQYF.

As DNA, the CDR3 is TGTGCCAGCAGCTTTAACATACAAACTAGCACAGATACGCAGTATTTT. It yields the protein CASSFNIQTSTDTQYF. The genes are TRBV7-3 and TRBJ2-3; D is uncertain. The germline V and J ends were trimmed by 3 bases and 0 bases, with 13 bases remaining between them. Germline assignment: CDR1 SGHTA and CDR2 FQGTGA. The CDR3 length is 16 residues.

The genes are TRBV7-7 and TRBJ2-5; D possibly corresponds to TRBD2 (6 bases). Germline V gives CDR1 SSHAT, CDR2 FNYEAQ (reference sequence). The CDR3 is 15 residues long. V shed 5 bases and J shed 4 bases, with 17 bases lying between them. The CDR3 reads CASSTGGGVGETQYF. The CDR3 coding sequence is TGTGCCAGCAGCACCGGGGGTGGGGTCGGAGAGACCCAGTACTTC.

This clonotype appeared once. The CDR3 spells CASSLVGSGNSPLHF. CDR3 DNA: TGCGCCAGCAGCTTGGTAGGGTCCGGGAATTCACCCCTCCACTTT. V and J are TRBV5-1 and TRBJ1-6; D not certain. This CDR3 has 15 residues. With 0 bases removed from V and 7 bases from J, the gap between germline ends came to 11 bases. The germline CDR1 and CDR2 sequences are SGHRS and YFSETQ.

This chain uses TRBV18 with TRBJ1-1; TRBD1 aligns across 8 bases. Losses at the gene ends were 3 bases for V and 0 bases for J; bases not matched to a gene: 6. The CDR3 covers 16 residues. CDR1 and CDR2 from the germline V gene are KGHSH and LQKENI. The CDR3: CASSPGQGAMNTEAFF. The CDR3 DNA reads TGTGCCAGCTCACCGGGGCAGGGGGCAATGAACACTGAAGCTTTCTTT.

V is TRBV7-2 and J is TRBJ1-6; tentative D call: TRBD1 (5 bases). Trimming pared 5 bases from V and 11 bases from J, leaving 16 bases between. This CDR3 contains 14 residues. Germline V gives CDR1 SGHTA, CDR2 FQGNSA. The CDR3 protein is CASSQRGRDAPLHF. CDR3 coding DNA: TGTGCCAGCAGCCAGCGGGGGAGGGATGCACCCCTCCACTTT.

The rearrangement joins TRBV20-1 to TRBJ2-3; 8 bases line up with TRBD2. V lost 6 bases, J lost 2 bases, and 10 bases stayed unmatched. This CDR3 spans 15 amino acids. Germline CDR1 reads DFQATT; CDR2 reads SNEGSKA (reference sequence). In DNA, the CDR3 is TGCAGTGCCCATTTAGCGGGGCCGTCCACAGATACGCAGTATTTT. This gives the protein CSAHLAGPSTDTQYF.

V gene TRBV6-5 combines with J gene TRBJ1-4; no reliable D call. Deletions cut 0 bases from V and 0 bases from J, with 8 bases between. Germline loops: CDR1 MNHEY, CDR2 SVGAGI. The CDR3 runs to 16 residues. The CDR3 nucleotides are TGTGCCAGCAGTTACTCTAGCCTCCCAACTAATGAAAAACTGTTTTTT. Translated: CASSYSSLPTNEKLFF.

J is TRBJ1-3 and V is TRBV20-1; D is unresolved. V was cut by 1 base and J by 9 bases, with 13 bases left in between. Per germline, CDR1 DFQATT and CDR2 SNEGSKA (reference sequence). This CDR3 contains 13 residues. This CDR3 is CSARVQISGTIYF. The CDR3 DNA reads as TGCAGTGCTAGAGTCCAAATCTCGGGCACCATATATTTT.

The rearrangement links TRBV4-1 to TRBJ2-5; 11 positions match TRBD2. V shed 0 bases, J shed 5 bases, and the junction held 5 bases outside the gene matches. In germline, CDR1 is MGHRA, CDR2 YSYEKL. The CDR3 length is 16 residues. CDR3: CASSQDIASGGETQYF. The CDR3 DNA sequence: TGCGCCAGCAGCCAAGATATCGCTAGCGGGGGGGAGACCCAGTACTTC.

The chain recombines TRBV11-2 with TRBJ1-6, with D perhaps TRBD1 (5 bases). This CDR3 is built from 14 residues. Germline V gives CDR1 SGHAT, CDR2 FQNNGV. Trimming removed 5 bases from V and 6 bases from J, with 11 bases in between. CDR3 protein: CASSQGQVNSPLHF. CDR3 sequence (DNA): TGTGCCAGCAGCCAAGGACAAGTTAATTCACCCCTCCACTTT. The full variable domain, its missing parts supplied by reference TRBV11-2 and TRBJ1-6, is EAGVAQSPRYKIIEKRQSVAFWCNPISGHATLYWYQQILGQGPKLLIQFQNNGVVDDSQLPKDRFSAERLKGVDSTLKIQPAKLEDSAVYLCASSQGQVNSPLHFGNGTRLTVT.

The rearrangement uses TRBV5-6 and TRBJ1-1; D possibly corresponds to TRBD1 (6 bases). Germline V gene data show CDR1 as SGHDT and CDR2 as YYEEEE. The CDR3 totals 14 residues. V lost 2 bases, J lost 9 bases, and 17 bases lay in between. The CDR3 is CASSFYNRDPKAFF. Written as DNA, the CDR3 is TGTGCCAGCAGCTTTTACAACAGGGACCCGAAAGCTTTCTTT.

The chain links TRBV29-1 to TRBJ1-2; no firm D call. V was pared by 2 bases and J by 4 bases, with 5 bases between. There are 11 residues in the CDR3. The germline CDR1 and CDR2 sequences are SQVTM and ANQGSEA. CDR3: CSVEHLYGYTF. The CDR3 DNA sequence: TGCAGCGTTGAACACCTCTATGGCTACACCTTC.

V and J are TRBV18 and TRBJ2-3; D perhaps matches TRBD2 (5 bases). Germline V gene data show CDR1 as KGHSH and CDR2 as LQKENI. V was cut by 4 bases and J by 4 bases, with 12 bases left in between. The CDR3 sequence is 14 residues long. The CDR3 sequence: CASSHGLTPDTQYF. CDR3 nucleotide sequence: TGTGCCAGCTCACACGGACTCACCCCAGATACGCAGTATTTT.

CDR3: CSVGTVRNQPQHF. In DNA, the CDR3 is TGCAGCGTTGGGACAGTACGAAATCAGCCCCAGCATTTT. The V call is TRBV29-1, the J call TRBJ1-5, with D perhaps matching TRBD1 (6 bases). CDR3 length equals 13 residues. CDR1 and CDR2 from the germline V gene are SQVTM and ANQGSEA. V shed 4 bases and J shed 4 bases, with 11 bases lying between them. The variable domain in full, with the rest retrieved from reference TRBV29-1 and TRBJ1-5, is SAVISQKPSRDICQRGTSLTIQCQVDSQVTMMFWYRQQPGQSLTLIATANQGSEATYESGFVIDKFPISRPNLTFSTLTVSNMSPEDSSIYLCSVGTVRNQPQHFGDGTRLSIL.